This TCR beta chain derives from a study of blood T cell repertoires in COVID-19. About the research overall: The United States, Italy and Spain provided the acute and convalescent COVID-19 samples.

V lost 5 bases to trimming and J lost 4 bases, with 8 bases between them. Germline-derived CDR1 and CDR2 are MDHEN and SYDVKM. The length of the CDR3 is 12 residues. Measured with immunoSEQ multiplex PCR; TCRdb has only the in-frame clones, and not every one. The sample carries about 150,000 clones, just under 85% recorded once. The chain recombines TRBV28 with TRBJ1-2, with D unresolved. Sequencing was carried out using peripheral blood. This TCR came from a woman aged 40-49 years with active or convalescent COVID-19. The CDR3 bases are TGTGCCAGCAGTCCCCTGGCCTATGGCTACACCTTC. This codes for CASSPLAYGYTF.